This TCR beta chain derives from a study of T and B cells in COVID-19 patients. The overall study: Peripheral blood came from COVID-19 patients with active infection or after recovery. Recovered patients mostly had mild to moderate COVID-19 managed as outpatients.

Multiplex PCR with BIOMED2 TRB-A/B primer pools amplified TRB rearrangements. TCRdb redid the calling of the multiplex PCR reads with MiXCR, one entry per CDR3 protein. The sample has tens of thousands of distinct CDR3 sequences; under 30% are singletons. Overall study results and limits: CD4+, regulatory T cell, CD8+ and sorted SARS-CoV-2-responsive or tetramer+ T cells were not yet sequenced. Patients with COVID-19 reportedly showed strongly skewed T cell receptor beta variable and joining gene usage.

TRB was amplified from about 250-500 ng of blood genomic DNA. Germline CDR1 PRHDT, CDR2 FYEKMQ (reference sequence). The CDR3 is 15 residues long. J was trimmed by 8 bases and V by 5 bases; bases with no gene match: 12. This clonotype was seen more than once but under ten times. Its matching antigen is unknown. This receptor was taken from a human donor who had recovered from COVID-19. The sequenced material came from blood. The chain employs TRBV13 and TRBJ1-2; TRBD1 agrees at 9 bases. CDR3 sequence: CASSAWGQGSIGYTF. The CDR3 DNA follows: TGTGCCAGCAGCGCCTGGGGACAGGGCTCTATCGGCTACACCTTC.